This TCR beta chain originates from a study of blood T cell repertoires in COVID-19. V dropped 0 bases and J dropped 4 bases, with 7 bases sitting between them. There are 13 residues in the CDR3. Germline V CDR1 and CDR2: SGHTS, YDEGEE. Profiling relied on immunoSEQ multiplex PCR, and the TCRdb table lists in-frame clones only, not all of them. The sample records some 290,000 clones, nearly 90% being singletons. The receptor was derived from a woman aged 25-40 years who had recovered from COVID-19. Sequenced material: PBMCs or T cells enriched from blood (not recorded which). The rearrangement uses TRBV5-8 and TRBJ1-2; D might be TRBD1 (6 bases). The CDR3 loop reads CASSLVRGYGYTF. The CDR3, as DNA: TGTGCCAGCAGCTTGGTCAGGGGCTATGGCTACACCTTC. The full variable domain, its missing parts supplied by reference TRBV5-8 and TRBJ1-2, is EAGVTQSPTHLIKTRGQQATLRCSPISGHTSVYWYQQALGLGLQFLLWYDEGEERNRGNFPPRFSGRQFPNYSSELNVNALELEDSALYLCASSLVRGYGYTFGSGTRLTVV.